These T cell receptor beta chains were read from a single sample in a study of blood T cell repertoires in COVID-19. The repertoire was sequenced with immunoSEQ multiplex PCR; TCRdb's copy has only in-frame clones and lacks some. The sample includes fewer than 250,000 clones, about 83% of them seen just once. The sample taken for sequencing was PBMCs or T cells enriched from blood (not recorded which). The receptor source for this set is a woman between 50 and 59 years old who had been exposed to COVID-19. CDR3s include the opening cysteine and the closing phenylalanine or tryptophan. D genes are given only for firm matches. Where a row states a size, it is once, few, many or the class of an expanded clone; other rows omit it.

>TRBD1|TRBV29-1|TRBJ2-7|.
CSVGRQGTEQYF
TGCAGCGTTGGCCGACAGGGGACCGAGCAGTACTTC
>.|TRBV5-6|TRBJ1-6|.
CASSLEGVFSPLHF
TGTGCCAGCAGCCTCGAAGGGGTTTTTTCACCCCTCCACTTT
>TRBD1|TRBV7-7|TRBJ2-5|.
CASSLGTGGRETQYF
TGTGCCAGCAGCTTGGGTACAGGGGGCAGAGAGACCCAGTACTTC
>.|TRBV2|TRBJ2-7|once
CASSEVQAGGGEQYF
TGTGCCAGCAGTGAAGTTCAGGCAGGGGGAGGCGAGCAGTACTTC
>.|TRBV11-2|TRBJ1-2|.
CASSLAQGFYGYTF
TGTGCCAGCAGCTTAGCACAGGGTTTCTATGGCTACACCTTC
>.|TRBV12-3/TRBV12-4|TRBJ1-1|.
CASRKRTFPAFF
TGTGCCAGCAGGAAAAGGACATTTCCAGCTTTCTTT
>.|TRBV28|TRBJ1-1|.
CASREQGNTEAFF
TGTGCCAGCAGGGAACAGGGCAACACTGAAGCTTTCTTT
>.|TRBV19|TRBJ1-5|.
CASSIGEGLRSSNQPQHF
TGTGCCAGTAGTATAGGAGAGGGCCTCCGGAGTAGCAATCAGCCCCAGCATTTT
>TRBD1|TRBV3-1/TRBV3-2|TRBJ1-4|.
CASSQDRVGEKLFF
TGTGCCAGCAGCCAGGACAGGGTGGGCGAAAAACTGTTTTTT
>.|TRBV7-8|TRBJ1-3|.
CASSLFTASSGNTIYF
TGTGCCAGCAGCTTATTCACTGCCTCCTCTGGAAACACCATATATTTT
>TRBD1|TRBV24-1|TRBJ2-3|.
CATSAPTGQTDTQYF
TGTGCCACCAGTGCCCCGACAGGGCAGACAGATACGCAGTATTTT
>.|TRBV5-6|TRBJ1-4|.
CASSSRWRDLEKLFF
TGTGCCAGCAGCTCCCGTTGGAGGGATCTAGAAAAACTGTTTTTT
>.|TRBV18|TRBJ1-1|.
CTSSPLEGGEAFF
TGTACCAGCTCACCCTTGGAGGGTGGAGAAGCTTTCTTT
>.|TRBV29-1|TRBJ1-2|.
CSVDLRELNYGYTF
TGCAGCGTTGATTTGAGGGAGCTTAACTATGGCTACACCTTC
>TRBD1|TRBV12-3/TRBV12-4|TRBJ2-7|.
CASSSDRVHEQYF
TGTGCCAGCAGTTCCGACAGGGTGCACGAGCAGTACTTC
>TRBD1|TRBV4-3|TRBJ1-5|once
CASSHGTGPNQPQHF
TGCGCCAGCAGCCACGGGACAGGACCTAATCAGCCCCAGCATTTT
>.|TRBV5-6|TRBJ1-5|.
CASTISRAGYQPQHF
TGTGCCAGCACCATTAGCCGTGCGGGGTATCAGCCCCAGCATTTT
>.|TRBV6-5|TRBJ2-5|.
CASSRPGAGRETQYF
TGTGCCAGCAGTCGTCCCGGGGCGGGGCGAGAGACCCAGTACTTC
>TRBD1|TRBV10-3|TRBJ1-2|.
CAISGGTVNYGYTF
TGTGCCATCAGTGGGGGGACAGTAAACTATGGCTACACCTTC
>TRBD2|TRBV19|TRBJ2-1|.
CASSTATSGGNEQFF
TGTGCCAGTAGTACCGCGACTAGCGGGGGCAATGAGCAGTTCTTC
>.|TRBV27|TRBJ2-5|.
CASSRISGRQETQYF
TGTGCCAGCAGTCGAATTAGCGGCAGACAAGAGACCCAGTACTTC
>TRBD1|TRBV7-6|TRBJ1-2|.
CASRKNRTGAGYGYTF
TGTGCCAGCAGAAAAAACAGGACAGGGGCCGGCTATGGCTACACCTTC
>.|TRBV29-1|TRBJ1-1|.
CSVKPGAKTEAFF
TGCAGCGTCAAGCCAGGGGCTAAGACTGAAGCTTTCTTT
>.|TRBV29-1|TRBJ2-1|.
CSAGTFSYNEQFF
TGCAGCGCTGGGACATTCTCCTACAATGAGCAGTTCTTC
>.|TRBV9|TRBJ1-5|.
CASGGDSNQPQHF
TGTGCCAGCGGAGGTGATAGCAATCAGCCCCAGCATTTT
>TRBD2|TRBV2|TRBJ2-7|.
CASSITSGGPEQYF
TGTGCCAGCAGCATTACTAGCGGGGGACCCGAGCAGTACTTC
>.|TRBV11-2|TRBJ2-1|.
CASSLERGGQNEQFF
TGTGCCAGCAGCTTAGAGAGGGGGGGCCAGAATGAGCAGTTCTTC
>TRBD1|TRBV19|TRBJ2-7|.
CASRGQGAREQYF
TGTGCCAGTAGGGGACAGGGGGCGCGCGAGCAGTACTTC
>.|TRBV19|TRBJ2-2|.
CASSGALGHTTGELFF
TGTGCCAGTAGTGGGGCGTTGGGACATACCACCGGGGAGCTGTTTTTT
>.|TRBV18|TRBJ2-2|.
CASSFVGANTGELFF
TGTGCCAGCTCCTTCGTAGGAGCGAACACCGGGGAGCTGTTTTTT